These T cell receptor beta chains were read from a single sample in a study of T cells in lung cancer brain metastases. Repertoires were generated with immunoSEQ multiplex PCR, while TCRdb's copy carries only in-frame clones and drops some. The repertoire holds more than 650 clones, 85% to 90% seen once, with around 10% in the top ten. The sequenced material came from tumor tissue from a brain metastasis. These receptors were taken from a man aged 65-85 years with non-small cell lung cancer that had spread to the brain. Each CDR3 is given with its conserved first and last residue. The D gene is left open where the match is weak. Clone size is shown for a subset of rows, as once, few, many or a class of expanded clone.

V	J	size	D	DNA	CDR3
TRBV7-9	TRBJ1-1	.	TRBD1	TGTGCCAGTAGCTTAGGGACGCCGGGACAGGGGATCAGTGAAGCTTTCTTT	CASSLGTPGQGISEAFF
TRBV19	TRBJ2-1	.	TRBD2	TGTGCCAGTAGAAGGAGACTGCGGGAGGACAATGAGCAGTTCTTC	CASRRRLREDNEQFF
TRBV18	TRBJ1-1	.	TRBD1	TGTGCCAGCTCACAGGGGGCCCGGACTGAAGCTTTCTTT	CASSQGARTEAFF
TRBV28	TRBJ2-7	.	TRBD1	TGTGCCAGCAGAGTAGGGACAGGGACCTCATACGAGCAGTACTTC	CASRVGTGTSYEQYF
TRBV4-3	TRBJ2-3	.	.	TGCGCCAGCAGCCAAGAGCCCTGGGGTAGCACAGATACGCAGTATTTT	CASSQEPWGSTDTQYF
TRBV4-3	TRBJ1-3	.	.	TGCGCCAGCAGCCAAATCCTATCCTCTGGAAACACCATATATTTT	CASSQILSSGNTIYF
TRBV11-3	TRBJ2-3	.	.	TGTGCCAGCACCGGAGGGGGGACAGATACGCAGTATTTT	CASTGGGTDTQYF
TRBV29-1	TRBJ1-1	few	.	TGCAGCGTTATGACATATATGAACACTGAAGCTTTCTTT	CSVMTYMNTEAFF
TRBV11-2	TRBJ2-3	.	.	TGTGCCAGCAGCTTAGGGGGGCAGGGAAAGGTGGGGAGCACAGATACGCAGTATTTT	CASSLGGQGKVGSTDTQYF
TRBV2	TRBJ1-1	once	.	TGTGCCAGCAGTGATATGAGGGACACTGAAGCTTTCTTT	CASSDMRDTEAFF
TRBV27	TRBJ1-6	.	TRBD1	TGTGCCAGCAGTCCGACAGGGGGATCAGTATCCTATAATTCACCCCTCCACTTT	CASSPTGGSVSYNSPLHF
TRBV2	TRBJ2-3	.	.	TGTGCCAGCATCGTCTCAGGGGGCACAGATACGCAGTATTTT	CASIVSGGTDTQYF